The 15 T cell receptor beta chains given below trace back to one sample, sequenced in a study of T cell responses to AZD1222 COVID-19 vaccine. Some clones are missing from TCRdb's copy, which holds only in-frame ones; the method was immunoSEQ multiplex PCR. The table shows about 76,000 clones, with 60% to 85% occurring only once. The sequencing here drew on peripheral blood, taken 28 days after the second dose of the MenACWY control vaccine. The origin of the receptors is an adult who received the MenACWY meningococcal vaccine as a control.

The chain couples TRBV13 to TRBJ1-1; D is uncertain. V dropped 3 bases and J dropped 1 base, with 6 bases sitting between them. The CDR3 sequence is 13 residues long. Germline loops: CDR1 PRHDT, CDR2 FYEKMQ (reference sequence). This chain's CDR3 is CASSLNRNTEAFF. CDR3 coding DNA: TGTGCCAGCAGCTTGAACAGGAACACTGAAGCTTTCTTT.

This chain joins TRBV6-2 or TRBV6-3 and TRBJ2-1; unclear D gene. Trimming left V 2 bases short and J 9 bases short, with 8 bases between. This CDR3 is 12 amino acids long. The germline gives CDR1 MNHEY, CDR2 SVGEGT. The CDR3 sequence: CASSYPVGEQFF. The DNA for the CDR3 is TGTGCCAGCAGTTACCCAGTGGGTGAGCAGTTCTTC.

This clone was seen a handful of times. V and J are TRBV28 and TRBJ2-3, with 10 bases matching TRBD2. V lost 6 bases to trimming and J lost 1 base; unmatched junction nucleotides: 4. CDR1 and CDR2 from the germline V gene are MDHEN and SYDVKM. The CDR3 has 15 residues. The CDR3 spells CASSITSGGTDTQYF. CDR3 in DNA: TGTGCCAGCAGCATAACTAGCGGGGGCACAGATACGCAGTATTTT. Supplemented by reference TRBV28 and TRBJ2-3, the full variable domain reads DVKVTQSSRYLVKRTGEKVFLECVQDMDHENMFWYRQDPGLGLRLIYFSYDVKMKEKGDIPEGYSVSREKKERFSLILESASTNQTSMYLCASSITSGGTDTQYFGPGTRLTVL.

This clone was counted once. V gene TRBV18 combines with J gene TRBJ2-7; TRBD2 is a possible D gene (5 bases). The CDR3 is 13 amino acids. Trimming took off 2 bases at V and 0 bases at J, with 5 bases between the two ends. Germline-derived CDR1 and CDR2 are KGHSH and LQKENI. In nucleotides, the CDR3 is TGTGCCAGCTCACCAGACTACTCCTACGAGCAGTACTTC. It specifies CASSPDYSYEQYF.

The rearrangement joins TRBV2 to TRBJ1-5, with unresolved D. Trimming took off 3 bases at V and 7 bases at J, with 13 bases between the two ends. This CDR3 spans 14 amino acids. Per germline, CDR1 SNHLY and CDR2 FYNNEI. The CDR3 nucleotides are TGTGCCAGCAGTGAGTTTACAGAAAGACAGCCCCAGCATTTT. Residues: CASSEFTERQPQHF.

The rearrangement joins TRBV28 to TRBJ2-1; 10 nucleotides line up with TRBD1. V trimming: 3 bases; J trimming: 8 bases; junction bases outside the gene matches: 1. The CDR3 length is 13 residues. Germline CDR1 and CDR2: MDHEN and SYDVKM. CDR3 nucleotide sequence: TGTGCCAGCAGTTTGGACAGGGGGGATGAGCAGTTCTTC. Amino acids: CASSLDRGDEQFF.

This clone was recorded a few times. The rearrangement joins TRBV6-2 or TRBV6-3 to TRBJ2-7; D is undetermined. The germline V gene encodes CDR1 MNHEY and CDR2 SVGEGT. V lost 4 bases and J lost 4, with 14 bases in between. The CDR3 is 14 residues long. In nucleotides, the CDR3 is TGTGCCAGCAGTTTCGCAGACCTTCGGTACGAGCAGTACTTC. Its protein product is CASSFADLRYEQYF.

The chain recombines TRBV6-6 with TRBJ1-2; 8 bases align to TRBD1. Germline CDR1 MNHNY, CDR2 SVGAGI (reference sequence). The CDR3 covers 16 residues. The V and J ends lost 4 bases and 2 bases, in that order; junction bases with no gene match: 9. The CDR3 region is CASSSRDRGGNYGYTF. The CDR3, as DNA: TGTGCCAGCAGTTCACGAGACAGGGGTGGGAACTATGGCTACACCTTC.

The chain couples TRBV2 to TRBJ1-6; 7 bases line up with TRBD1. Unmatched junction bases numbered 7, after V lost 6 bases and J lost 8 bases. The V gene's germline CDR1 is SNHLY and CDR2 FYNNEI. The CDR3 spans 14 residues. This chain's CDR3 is CASSPQGIDSPLHF. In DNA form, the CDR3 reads TGTGCCAGCAGCCCACAGGGGATTGATTCACCCCTCCACTTT.

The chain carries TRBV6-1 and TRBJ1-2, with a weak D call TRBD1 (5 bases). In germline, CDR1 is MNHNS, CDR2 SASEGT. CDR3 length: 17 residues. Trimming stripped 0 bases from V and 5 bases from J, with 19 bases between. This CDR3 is CASSEAPGPLERYGYTF. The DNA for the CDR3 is TGTGCCAGCAGTGAAGCGCCGGGGCCACTTGAGAGATATGGCTACACCTTC.

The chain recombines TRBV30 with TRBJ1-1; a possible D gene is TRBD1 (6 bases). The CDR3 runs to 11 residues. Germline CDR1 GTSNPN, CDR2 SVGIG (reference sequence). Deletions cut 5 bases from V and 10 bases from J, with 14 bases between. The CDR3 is CAWWRGGTAFF. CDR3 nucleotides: TGTGCCTGGTGGAGGGGGGGGACAGCTTTCTTT.

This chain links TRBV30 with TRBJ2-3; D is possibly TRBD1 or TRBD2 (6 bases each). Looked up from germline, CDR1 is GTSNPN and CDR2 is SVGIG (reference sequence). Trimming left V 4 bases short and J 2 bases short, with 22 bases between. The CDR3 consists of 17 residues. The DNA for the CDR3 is TGTGCCTGGAACAGGGCAGGGAGGTTTACAATCACAGATACGCAGTATTTT. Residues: CAWNRAGRFTITDTQYF.

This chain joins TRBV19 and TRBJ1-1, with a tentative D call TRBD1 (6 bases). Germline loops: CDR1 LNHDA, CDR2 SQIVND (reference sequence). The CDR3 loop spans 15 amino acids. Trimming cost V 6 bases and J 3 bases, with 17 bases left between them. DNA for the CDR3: TGTGCCAGTAGGGGGGCTTGGGGCTACGACACTGAAGCTTTCTTT. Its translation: CASRGAWGYDTEAFF.

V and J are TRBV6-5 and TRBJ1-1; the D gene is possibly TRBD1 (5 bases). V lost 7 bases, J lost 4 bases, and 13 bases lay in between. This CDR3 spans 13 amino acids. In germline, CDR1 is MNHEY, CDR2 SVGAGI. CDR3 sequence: CASTMTELTEAFF. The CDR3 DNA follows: TGTGCCAGCACAATGACAGAGCTCACTGAAGCTTTCTTT.

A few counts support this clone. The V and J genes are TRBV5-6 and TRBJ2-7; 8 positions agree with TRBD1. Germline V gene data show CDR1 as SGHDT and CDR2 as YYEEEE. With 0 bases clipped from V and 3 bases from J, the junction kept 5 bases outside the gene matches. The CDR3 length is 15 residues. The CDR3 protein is CASSLGQGLSYEQYF. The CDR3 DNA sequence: TGTGCCAGCAGCTTGGGACAGGGGTTGAGCTACGAGCAGTACTTC.